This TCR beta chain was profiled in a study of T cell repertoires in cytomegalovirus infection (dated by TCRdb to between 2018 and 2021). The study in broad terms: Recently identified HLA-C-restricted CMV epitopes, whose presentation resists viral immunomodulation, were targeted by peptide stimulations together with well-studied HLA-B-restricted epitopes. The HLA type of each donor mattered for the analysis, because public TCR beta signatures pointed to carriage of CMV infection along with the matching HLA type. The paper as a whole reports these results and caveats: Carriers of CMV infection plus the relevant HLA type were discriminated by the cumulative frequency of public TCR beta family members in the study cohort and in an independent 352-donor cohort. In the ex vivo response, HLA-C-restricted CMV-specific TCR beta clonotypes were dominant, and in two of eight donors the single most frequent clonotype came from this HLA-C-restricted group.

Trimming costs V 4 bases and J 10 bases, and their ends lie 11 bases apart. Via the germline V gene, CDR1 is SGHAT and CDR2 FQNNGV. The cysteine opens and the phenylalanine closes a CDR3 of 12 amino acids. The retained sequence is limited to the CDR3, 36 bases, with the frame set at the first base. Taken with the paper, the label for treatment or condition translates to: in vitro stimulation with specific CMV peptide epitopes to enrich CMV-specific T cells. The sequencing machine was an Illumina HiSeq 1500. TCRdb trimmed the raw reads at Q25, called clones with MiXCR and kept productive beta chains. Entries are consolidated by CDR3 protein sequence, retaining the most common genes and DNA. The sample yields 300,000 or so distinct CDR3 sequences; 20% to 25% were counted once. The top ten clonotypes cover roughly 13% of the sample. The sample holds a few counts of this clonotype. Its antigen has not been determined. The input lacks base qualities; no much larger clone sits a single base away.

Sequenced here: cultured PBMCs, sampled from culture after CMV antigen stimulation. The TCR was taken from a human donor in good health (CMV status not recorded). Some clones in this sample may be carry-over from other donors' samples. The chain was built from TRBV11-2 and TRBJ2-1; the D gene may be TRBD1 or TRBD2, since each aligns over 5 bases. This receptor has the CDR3 CASSWGFGEQFF. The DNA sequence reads TGTGCCAGCAGCTGGGGGTTTGGAGAGCAGTTCTTC.